This TCR beta chain was sequenced during a study of cytomegalovirus exposure and HLA in healthy donors. In its sample, this clone was seen a few times. 60 Vbeta and 13 Jbeta primers were used in PCR. Libraries were prepared by immunoSEQ multiplex PCR; TCRdb keeps only in-frame clonotypes and omits some of them. This sample has about 160,000 clones, with approximately 79% found just once. CDR1 is SGHRS and CDR2 is YFSETQ in the germline V gene. V was pared by 6 bases and J by 3 bases, with 15 bases between. The CDR3 is 14 amino acids. This sequence joins TRBV5-1 and TRBJ1-2, with D perhaps TRBD1 (6 bases). Sequencing input: PBMCs. The sequence derives from a man aged 55 to 70 in good health and CMV-seronegative. Here the CDR3 DNA reads TGCGCCAGCAAAAAACAGGGAACGGACTATGGCTACACCTTC. Translation gives CASKKQGTDYGYTF.